The rows below give T cell receptor beta chains drawn from one sample of a study of T-cell memory formation after mild COVID-19. TCRdb used MiXCR to reprocess the 5' RACE reads, holding one entry per CDR3 protein. The data hold about 170,000 distinct CDR3 sequences, with 10% to 15% observed a single time. Sequenced sample: PBMCs or a T cell subset sorted from them (not recorded which). The receptor set was obtained from a man younger than 30 who had mild COVID-19 (a few samples of this study predate the infection). Cell type and time point are not known. Each CDR3 is given with its conserved first and last residue. Each record gives: clone size, D gene, V gene, J gene, CDR3 DNA, CDR3 protein. The D gene is left open where the match is weak. Clone size appears in some rows only: once, few, many, or a class for an expanded clone.

NA	TRBD1	TRBV20-1	TRBJ1-5	TGCAGTGCTGCCACAGGGGGCTCAAGTCAGCCCCAGCATTTT	CSAATGGSSQPQHF
NA	NA	TRBV12-3/TRBV12-4	TRBJ2-7	TGTGCCAGCAGTACTCTGACAGAGGAGTACTTC	CASSTLTEEYF
NA	NA	TRBV6-2/TRBV6-3	TRBJ2-2	TGTGCCAGCAGTTACGAGCCCGGGGAGCTGTTTTTT	CASSYEPGELFF
few	TRBD2	TRBV7-8	TRBJ2-5	TGTGCCAGCATGCACCGGGGGGGGAGGACCCAGTACTTC	CASMHRGGRTQYF
NA	NA	TRBV11-2	TRBJ2-1	TGTGCCAGCAGCGCGATCAGGGGAGGCTCCTACAATGAGCAGTTCTTC	CASSAIRGGSYNEQFF
few	NA	TRBV7-2	TRBJ2-5	TGTGCCAGCAGCTTAGTGGTGGCAGGGCAAGAGACCCAGTACTTC	CASSLVVAGQETQYF
few	TRBD1	TRBV24-1	TRBJ2-3	TGTGCCACCCGAGCCCGGGCAGGGGGCGCAGATACGCAGTATTTT	CATRARAGGADTQYF
many	NA	TRBV6-5	TRBJ1-1	TGTGCCAGCAGACCCTACACAGGGTTAACTGAAGCTTTCTTT	CASRPYTGLTEAFF
few	NA	TRBV29-1	TRBJ2-3	TGCAGCGTGGGGGAAGATACGCAGTATTTT	CSVGEDTQYF
few	NA	TRBV5-4	TRBJ1-5	TGTGCCAGCAGCTTTCATCCGCCCGGCCGACAGCACGATCAGCCCCAGCATTTT	CASSFHPPGRQHDQPQHF
NA	TRBD2	TRBV11-2	TRBJ2-3	TGTGCCAGCAGCGTGGGACTAGCGGGGAGAGATACGCAGTATTTT	CASSVGLAGRDTQYF
many	NA	TRBV7-2	TRBJ2-2	TGTGCCAGCAGCTTAGGGGACTTCGGGGGCCGGACCGGGGAGCTGTTTTTT	CASSLGDFGGRTGELFF
few	NA	TRBV5-1	TRBJ2-1	TGCGCCAGCAGCTTGATAGATGAGCAGTTCTTC	CASSLIDEQFF
few	NA	TRBV2	TRBJ1-2	TGTGCCAGCAGTGAAGTGTGGGGCAAAAACTATGGCTACACCTTC	CASSEVWGKNYGYTF
NA	TRBD1	TRBV27	TRBJ2-6	TGTGCCAGCAGTTTAGACAGGGTCCCTGGGGCCAACGTCCTGACTTTC	CASSLDRVPGANVLTF
NA	NA	TRBV7-2	TRBJ1-3	TGTGCCAGCAGCGCCGCGGGACTTCTTTCTGGAAACACCATATATTTT	CASSAAGLLSGNTIYF
few	NA	TRBV4-2	TRBJ2-3	TGTGCCAGCAGCCAAGATCGTGTTTCGACCGATACGCAGTATTTT	CASSQDRVSTDTQYF
many	NA	TRBV7-2	TRBJ2-2	TGTGCCAGCAGCTCCACAGTTACCGGGGAGCTGTTTTTT	CASSSTVTGELFF
medium-sized	TRBD1	TRBV4-1	TRBJ1-1	TGCGCCAGCAGCCAACCGACAGGGGAGGATGAAGCTTTCTTT	CASSQPTGEDEAFF
NA	TRBD1	TRBV7-9	TRBJ2-2	TGTGCCAGCAACGACAGGGTTGGGACCGGGGAGCTGTTTTTT	CASNDRVGTGELFF
NA	NA	TRBV20-1	TRBJ1-3	TGCAGCTCGATGGGGGGCGCTGGAAACACCATATATTTT	CSSMGGAGNTIYF
few	NA	TRBV20-1	TRBJ1-2	TGCAGTGCTAGAGCTTTATGGTTTGGCTATGGCTACACCTTC	CSARALWFGYGYTF
NA	TRBD1	TRBV4-1	TRBJ2-7	TGCGCCAGCAGCCAGTCCGGGACAGAGGATTACGAGCAGTACTTC	CASSQSGTEDYEQYF
few	NA	TRBV27	TRBJ1-5	TGTGCCCTCATGCGCGGGGGGAGAGGGTCCAATCAGCCCCAGCATTTT	CALMRGGRGSNQPQHF
few	NA	TRBV20-1	TRBJ1-5	TGCAGTGCTAAAGATGCCCAGAGAAACGCCGTCCTCTATCAGCCCCAGCATTTT	CSAKDAQRNAVLYQPQHF
few	NA	TRBV6-1	TRBJ1-2	TGTGCCAGCAGTGAAGCGCCGTCTTATGGCTACACCTTC	CASSEAPSYGYTF
NA	NA	TRBV20-1	TRBJ1-2	TGCAGTGCTGGAGGGGTGGGGTCTTCCAACTATGGCTACACCTTC	CSAGGVGSSNYGYTF
few	NA	TRBV6-6	TRBJ2-5	TGTGCCAGCAGCCTCCAAACAGAGACCCAGTACTTC	CASSLQTETQYF
few	NA	TRBV28	TRBJ1-2	TGTGCCAGCAGTCCCTCGTTAGGGGCTGGCTACACCTTC	CASSPSLGAGYTF
few	TRBD1	TRBV6-6	TRBJ2-1	TGTGCCAGCAGTCGGCCTACAGGGGTCAATGAGCAGTTCTTC	CASSRPTGVNEQFF
NA	NA	TRBV7-6	TRBJ1-6	TGTGCCAGCAGCTCGTACGGGGGGCCTAATTCACCCCTCCACTTT	CASSSYGGPNSPLHF
few	TRBD1	TRBV9	TRBJ2-3	TGTGCCAGCAGAAAGACAGGGGCCAGCACAGATACGCAGTATTTT	CASRKTGASTDTQYF
many	NA	TRBV5-1	TRBJ1-1	TGCGCCAGCAGCTTGAATCAGGGTTGGACTGAAGCTTTCTTT	CASSLNQGWTEAFF
few	TRBD1	TRBV9	TRBJ2-2	TGTGCCAGCAGGTCGAGGGGAGACAGGGGTCCCGGGGAGCTGTTTTTT	CASRSRGDRGPGELFF
NA	TRBD2	TRBV6-2/TRBV6-3	TRBJ2-1	TGTGCCAGCAGAGGGACTACTGCCTACAATGAGCAGTTCTTC	CASRGTTAYNEQFF
NA	TRBD1	TRBV7-8	TRBJ1-5	TGTGCCAGCGAAATTGGACAGGGCAATCAGCCCCAGCATTTT	CASEIGQGNQPQHF
NA	NA	TRBV2	TRBJ2-1	TGTGCCAGCTGGTCCGAAAGCTCCTACCATGAGCAGTTCTTC	CASWSESSYHEQFF
NA	NA	TRBV7-2	TRBJ1-1	TGTGCCAGCAGCTTTGAGGGGGGGAACACTGAAGCTTTCTTT	CASSFEGGNTEAFF
NA	NA	TRBV2	TRBJ1-5	TGTGCCAGCAGTGCTTTGGCCTGGACAGCCGATTATAGCAATCAGCCCCAGCATTTT	CASSALAWTADYSNQPQHF
few	TRBD2	TRBV18	TRBJ2-1	TGTGCCAGCTCACCAGTAGCGGGGGATTACAATGAGCAGTTCTTC	CASSPVAGDYNEQFF
few	TRBD1	TRBV6-6	TRBJ2-7	TGTGCCAGCAGTCGACAGGGGGGCAGCTCCTACGAGCAGTACTTC	CASSRQGGSSYEQYF
few	TRBD2	TRBV3-1	TRBJ2-3	TGTGCCAGCAGCCACCGGCGGGGGGATACGCAGTATTTT	CASSHRRGDTQYF
many	TRBD1	TRBV29-1	TRBJ2-1	TGCAGCGTGGCGGACAGGGGTGATGGGGAGCAGTTCTTC	CSVADRGDGEQFF
few	NA	TRBV5-1	TRBJ1-1	TGCGCCAGCAGCCCTACCCGGTCCCATATGAACACTGAAGCTTTCTTT	CASSPTRSHMNTEAFF
NA	TRBD2	TRBV12-3/TRBV12-4	TRBJ2-1	TGTGCCAGCAGTTTCCAGCGGGGGGCGACCGGGAACTACAATGAGCAGTTCTTC	CASSFQRGATGNYNEQFF
many	TRBD2	TRBV3-1	TRBJ2-2	TGTGCCAGCAGCCGCCCTACCGGGGGGGCAGGGGCCGGGGAGCTGTTTTTT	CASSRPTGGAGAGELFF
NA	NA	TRBV30	TRBJ2-4	TGTGCCTGGGCCGGGAGAGGAGGCATTCAGTACTTC	CAWAGRGGIQYF
NA	TRBD2	TRBV4-3	TRBJ2-7	TGCGCCAGCAGCCAAGATCGTGGGGAGGGATCGGTGCAGTACTTC	CASSQDRGEGSVQYF
NA	NA	TRBV5-1	TRBJ2-3	TGCGCCAGCAGCTTGGTAGGGGTAGATACGCAGTATTTT	CASSLVGVDTQYF
NA	NA	TRBV18	TRBJ1-6	TGTGCCAGCTCGACAGGAATAAATTCACCCCTCCACTTT	CASSTGINSPLHF
NA	NA	TRBV7-9	TRBJ1-1	TGTGCCAGCAGCCCCCGACAGGCCCAGAACACTGAAGCTTTCTTT	CASSPRQAQNTEAFF
NA	NA	TRBV7-2	TRBJ1-3	TGTGCCAGCAGAATTAGCGGCTCTGGAAACACCATATATTTT	CASRISGSGNTIYF
few	TRBD1	TRBV5-1	TRBJ2-3	TGCGCCAGCAGCTTGGGTGGACAGGCGTTCACAGATACGCAGTATTTT	CASSLGGQAFTDTQYF
NA	NA	TRBV12-3/TRBV12-4	TRBJ2-1	TGTGCCAGCCAGGGGCAGCCGTACAATGAGCAGTTCTTC	CASQGQPYNEQFF
few	NA	TRBV4-3	TRBJ1-4	TGCGCCAGCAGCCAAGAAGCGGAGGGATGGGAAAAACTGTTTTTT	CASSQEAEGWEKLFF
few	TRBD1	TRBV5-1	TRBJ2-6	TGCGCCAGCACCCTTGGGACAGTCACCTCTGGGGCCAACGTCCTGACTTTC	CASTLGTVTSGANVLTF
NA	NA	TRBV6-2/TRBV6-3	TRBJ1-2	TGTGCCAGCAGTTACTCATCTGGGATTACTTCGCTTACCTTC	CASSYSSGITSLTF
few	NA	TRBV15	TRBJ2-3	TGTGCCACCAGCAGAGGGGGAAATACGCAGTATTTT	CATSRGGNTQYF
few	NA	TRBV9	TRBJ2-5	TGTGCCAGCAGCGTACAGCAGGGAGAACAAGAGACCCAGTACTTC	CASSVQQGEQETQYF